This T cell receptor (beta chain) derives from a study of esophageal squamous cell carcinoma under preoperative chemotherapy (dated by TCRdb to between 2017 and 2018). Broadly, across the study: Both tumor-infiltrating lymphocytes and peripheral blood T cells had their TCR repertoires profiled in the study. The study examined the effect of paclitaxel-nedaplatin chemotherapy on T-cell receptor repertoires in patients with esophageal squamous cell carcinoma. A few patients with primary esophageal squamous cell carcinoma made up the cohort. Repertoires from samples taken before paclitaxel-nedaplatin therapy were compared with repertoires from samples taken after paclitaxel-nedaplatin therapy.

The library came from PCR. The data were produced on a HiSeq X Ten. TCR repertoires were characterized by high-throughput sequencing. Starting from the raw public reads, TCRdb applied fastp trimming at Q25, assembled clones with MiXCR and retained in-frame beta chains. When rows share a CDR3 protein, they turn into one entry using the most common DNA and genes. Across this sample there are roughly 30,000 distinct CDR3 sequences, with roughly 52% seen only once. The ten most abundant clones make up about an eighth of the sample. This clonotype was observed once. Its antigen is not yet known. Within one base of it there is no much larger clone, and no base qualities were kept. Single-read evidence is weak. This specimen's time point label, per the study, means: before preoperative PTX-NDP chemotherapy. Before surgery, patients were given paclitaxel-nedaplatin as preoperative chemotherapy. Overall results and qualifications from the work: A small cohort was used, with only a few patients with esophageal squamous cell carcinoma being analyzed. Rather than arising solely from local clonal changes, post-treatment tumor-infiltrating lymphocytes appeared to come partly from peripheral T cells that migrated into the tumor. Immediate and substantial changes in clonotype frequency were induced by paclitaxel-nedaplatin therapy, and contraction rather than amplification was more likely to be observed among abundant clones. After chemotherapy, TCR diversity rose significantly in peripheral T cells, but this increase was not seen in tumor-infiltrating lymphocytes.

The TCR originated in a human donor with esophageal squamous cell carcinoma. The donor label of this sample is uncertain. This specimen was collected from a patient given preoperative chemotherapy.

For the CDR3, the sequence is CASSLTDSSYEQYF. The nucleotide sequence is TGTGCCAGCAGCTTAACGGATAGCTCCTACGAGCAGTACTTC. This receptor chain uses TRBV7-8 and TRBJ2-7; a confident D gene designation cannot be given. From the cysteine up to the phenylalanine, the CDR3 has a length of 14 residues. This entry keeps only the CDR3 DNA: 42 bases, framed from base 1. Trimming removed 2 bases from V and 0 bases from J, leaving 8 bases between the germline ends. CDR1 and CDR2, looked up from the germline V gene, are SGHVS and FQNEAQ.